In its sample, the clone carrying this TCR beta chain was seen a few times. A much more abundant neighbour one base away suggests this may be a read error. TCR beta CDR3 sequences were amplified from RNA transcripts. With the HTBI primer set, the TCR CDR3 went through a first round of RT-PCR. Via MiXCR, TCRdb re-called the multiplex PCR reads, giving one row per CDR3 protein. The table includes some 460,000 distinct CDR3 sequences, 15% to 18% detected once. The sample is drawn from a study of T cells in Graves' hyperthyroidism and ophthalmopathy. CDR3 length: 12 amino acids. Germline CDR1 and CDR2: SNHLY and FYNNEI. The germline V and J ends were trimmed by 4 bases and 10 bases, with 11 bases remaining between them.

The source of this sequence is a woman in her late teens or twenties with Graves' hyperthyroidism. V usage is TRBV2 and J usage is TRBJ1-3; no clear D gene. The specimen was blood. The CDR3 sequence is CASSVGIGTIYF. As DNA, the CDR3 is TGTGCCAGCAGTGTGGGGATAGGGACCATATATTTT.